The text below deals with one TCR beta chain. Its antigen is currently unknown. This record belongs to a study of response to subunit inactivated influenza vaccine. Regarding the study as a whole: Few new T cells, the authors suggested, are recruited by each seasonal influenza vaccination.

TCRdb re-derived calls from the RT-PCR reads in MiXCR, one entry per CDR3 protein. The table records 450,000 to 700,000 distinct CDR3 sequences, 12% to 15% of them present only once. V dropped 0 bases and J dropped 7; count of bases not matched to a gene: 2. CDR1 and CDR2 (germline): SGHRS, YFSETQ. The CDR3 is made up of 14 amino acids. V is TRBV5-1 and J is TRBJ1-4; 8 bases map to TRBD1. The input for sequencing was PBMCs from blood, taken roughly 12 days after vaccination. This clonotype was obtained from a man over 45 who received an inactivated influenza vaccine. The CDR3 bases are TGCGCCAGCAGCTTGGCCGGACAGGGTGAAAAACTGTTTTTT. This gives the protein CASSLAGQGEKLFF. The variable domain in full, with the rest retrieved from reference TRBV5-1 and TRBJ1-4, is KAGVTQTPRYLIKTRGQQVTLSCSPISGHRSVSWYQQTPGQGLQFLFEYFSETQRNKGNFPGRFSGRQFSNSRSEMNVSTLELGDSALYLCASSLAGQGEKLFFGSGTQLSVL.